Here is one T cell receptor (beta chain) with its context. The source of the sample is a study of blood T cell repertoires in COVID-19. On the study more broadly: Samples came from the United States, Italy and Spain, spanning acute and convalescent COVID-19. T cells, B-cell-depleted T cells, or PBMCs supplied cDNA or gDNA.

CDR1 and CDR2 from the germline V gene are SGDLS and YYNGEE. Trimming removed 0 bases from V and 1 base from J, with 13 bases in between. The CDR3 runs 16 residues. Seattle patients were enrolled while actively infected and followed longitudinally. Authors' analysis steps: Reference gene primer amplification gave nucleated cell count estimates. The method was immunoSEQ multiplex PCR; TCRdb's version includes in-frame clones alone and lacks a portion of them. That table furnishes V, J and clone size, whereas the DNA furnished D and trimming. Here the sample spans a few hundred thousand clones, around 87% being singletons.

The receptor comes from a woman in her sixties or seventies with COVID-19, enrolled during active disease. The source material was peripheral blood. This chain uses TRBV9 with TRBJ1-1, with D possibly being TRBD1 (6 bases). The CDR3 region is CASSVATGQQNTEAFF. The CDR3 DNA follows: TGTGCCAGCAGCGTAGCCACAGGACAGCAGAACACTGAAGCTTTCTTT. Drawing the rest from reference TRBV9 and TRBJ1-1, the complete variable domain is DSGVTQTPKHLITATGQRVTLRCSPRSGDLSVYWYQQSLDQGLQFLIQYYNGEERAKGNILERFSAQQFPDLHSELNLSSLELGDSALYFCASSVATGQQNTEAFFGQGTRLTVV.